This entry describes one T cell receptor beta chain. These data originate in a study of CD8 T cells in Susac syndrome. Background on the study: Patients with Susac syndrome were, at the time of blood collection, therapy-naive, maintained on corticosteroids, or maintained on intravenous immunoglobulin alone.

RNA, at about 0.45 to 1 ug, was reverse transcribed with random hexamers. Coverage of TCR beta CDR3 amplification by immunoSEQ multiplex PCR extended to 54 Vbeta and 13 Jbeta. TCRdb independently ran MiXCR on the immunoSEQ multiplex PCR reads; one entry per CDR3 protein. This sample has about 150,000 distinct CDR3 sequences, with more than 90% found just once. CD8+ and CD4+ T cells from blood underwent TCR beta sequencing, which was carried out in a high-throughput format. This CDR3 is 12 amino acids long. Trimming cost V 7 bases and J 8 bases, with 15 bases left between them. Germline V gene sequence: CDR1 SQVTM, CDR2 ANQGSEA.

This sequence originates from a human donor with Susac syndrome. The sequencing sample was made of CD4+ T cells from PBMCs. This chain connects TRBV29-1 to TRBJ2-1, with D hard to call. Here the CDR3 DNA reads TGCAGCGCTACATCGGACGACTATGAGCAGTTCTTC. Translated: CSATSDDYEQFF.